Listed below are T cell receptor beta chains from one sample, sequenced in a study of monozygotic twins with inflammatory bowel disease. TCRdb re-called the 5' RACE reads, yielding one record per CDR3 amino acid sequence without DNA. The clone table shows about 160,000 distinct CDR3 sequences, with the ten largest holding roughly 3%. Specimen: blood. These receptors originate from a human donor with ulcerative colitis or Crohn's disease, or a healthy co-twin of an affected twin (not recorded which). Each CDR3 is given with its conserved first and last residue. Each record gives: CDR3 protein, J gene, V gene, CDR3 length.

CDR3: CASNDLLGQLGYTF
J: TRBJ1-2
V: TRBV5-1
length: 14

CDR3: CASSLEDTGTDTQYF
J: TRBJ2-3
V: TRBV5-1
length: 15

CDR3: CASSWEGSNQPQHF
J: TRBJ1-5
V: TRBV7-9
length: 14

CDR3: CAISGPRDEQYF
J: TRBJ2-7
V: TRBV10-3
length: 12

CDR3: CSARLGRDYEQYF
J: TRBJ2-7
V: TRBV20-1
length: 13

CDR3: CASSWGGPFRGLKTEAFF
J: TRBJ1-1
V: TRBV5-6
length: 18

CDR3: CASSASFTTDTQYF
J: TRBJ2-3
V: TRBV11-1
length: 14

CDR3: CASSSQRVGYEQYF
J: TRBJ2-7
V: TRBV19
length: 14

CDR3: CSAIPGTGRYGYTF
J: TRBJ1-2
V: TRBV20-1
length: 14

CDR3: CATSDLTGGPYEQFF
J: TRBJ2-1
V: TRBV24-1
length: 15

CDR3: CASSLEGLASTGELFF
J: TRBJ2-2
V: TRBV11-2
length: 16

CDR3: CASRSGPANEQFF
J: TRBJ2-1
V: TRBV3-1
length: 13

CDR3: CASSVGRQGDSPLHF
J: TRBJ1-6
V: TRBV9
length: 15

CDR3: CATSDPGANQPQHF
J: TRBJ1-5
V: TRBV24-1
length: 14

CDR3: CASSLGPWVGQYF
J: TRBJ2-7
V: TRBV12-3/TRBV12-4
length: 13

CDR3: CASNSYSRNEQFF
J: TRBJ2-1
V: TRBV12-3/TRBV12-4
length: 13

CDR3: CSVGHPNTEAFF
J: TRBJ1-1
V: TRBV29-1
length: 12

CDR3: CAWTGGKKLFF
J: TRBJ1-4
V: TRBV30
length: 11

CDR3: CASSQDSKQYF
J: TRBJ2-7
V: TRBV14
length: 11

CDR3: CASSLASTSYPSYEQYF
J: TRBJ2-7
V: TRBV7-2
length: 17

CDR3: CASSAWGSSGANVLTF
J: TRBJ2-6
V: TRBV6-1
length: 16

CDR3: CASSVGVTGGREQYF
J: TRBJ2-7
V: TRBV9
length: 15

CDR3: CAIGDIPDRAGYNEQFF
J: TRBJ2-1
V: TRBV10-3
length: 17

CDR3: CSAIRGFTDTQYF
J: TRBJ2-3
V: TRBV29-1
length: 13

CDR3: CASSLGKDSHEQYF
J: TRBJ2-7
V: TRBV5-4
length: 14

CDR3: CASTGQAAYNEQFF
J: TRBJ2-1
V: TRBV9
length: 14

CDR3: CASSDSKAGATDTQYF
J: TRBJ2-3
V: TRBV6-4
length: 16

CDR3: CASSPETGSYEQYF
J: TRBJ2-7
V: TRBV18
length: 14

CDR3: CASSLELSQPQHF
J: TRBJ1-5
V: TRBV7-2
length: 13

CDR3: CASSPPGANQETQYF
J: TRBJ2-5
V: TRBV7-9
length: 15

CDR3: CASDASPGVVTGELFF
J: TRBJ2-2
V: TRBV6-2/TRBV6-3
length: 16

CDR3: CASSQPKGNQPQHF
J: TRBJ1-5
V: TRBV4-3
length: 14

CDR3: CASSLVLAVSYEQYF
J: TRBJ2-7
V: TRBV7-2
length: 15

CDR3: CATSPGLARSGWGTDTQYF
J: TRBJ2-3
V: TRBV24-1
length: 19

CDR3: CSVQTSRNIQYF
J: TRBJ2-4
V: TRBV29-1
length: 12

CDR3: CASSKGREVTQYF
J: TRBJ2-5
V: TRBV19
length: 13

CDR3: CASSLIGAYNEQFF
J: TRBJ2-1
V: TRBV5-1
length: 14

CDR3: CASSLNTVNTEAFF
J: TRBJ1-1
V: TRBV5-1
length: 14

CDR3: CASSFGLGWGTEAFF
J: TRBJ1-1
V: TRBV19
length: 15

CDR3: CASSSSTGNTPYF
J: TRBJ2-3
V: TRBV7-2
length: 13